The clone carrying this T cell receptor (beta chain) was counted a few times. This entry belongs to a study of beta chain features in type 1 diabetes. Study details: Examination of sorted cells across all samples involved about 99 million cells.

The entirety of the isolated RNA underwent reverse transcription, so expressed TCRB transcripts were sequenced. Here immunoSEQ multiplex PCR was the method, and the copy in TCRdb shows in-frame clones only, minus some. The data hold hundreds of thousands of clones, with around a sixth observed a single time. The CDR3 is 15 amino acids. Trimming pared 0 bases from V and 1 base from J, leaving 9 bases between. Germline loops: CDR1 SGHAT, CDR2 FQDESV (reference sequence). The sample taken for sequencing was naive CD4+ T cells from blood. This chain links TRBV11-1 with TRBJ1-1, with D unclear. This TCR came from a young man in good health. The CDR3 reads CASSLAPTKNTEAFF. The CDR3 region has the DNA TGTGCCAGCAGCTTAGCTCCGACGAAGAACACTGAAGCTTTCTTT.